This T cell receptor beta chain was retrieved from a study of T-cell reconstitution after alpha-beta-depleted transplantation in children. Study outcomes and limitations: Some patients showed high day-60 TCRbeta diversity, which derived from surviving recipient T cells and thymic progenitors. At one year after transplant, newly produced T cells mostly accounted for T-cell counts and diversity. Expanded clones from the graft, numbering several hundred, reportedly supplied alpha-beta T cells about two months after transplant.

Unique molecular identifiers were incorporated when the TCRbeta library was constructed. TCRdb re-analysed the PCR reads in MiXCR, keeping a single row per CDR3 protein. The table lists 350,000 to 500,000 distinct CDR3 sequences, 43% of them singletons, with around a quarter in the top ten. CDR1 and CDR2 from the germline V gene are MNHEY and SMNVEV (reference sequence). There are 17 residues in the CDR3. The V and J ends lost 6 bases and 1 base, in that order; junction bases with no gene match: 4. On this clonotype itself: What it binds is not known.

This clonotype originated in a girl aged 2-10 years with aplastic anemia, due to receive a stem cell transplant. The material sequenced was PBMCs, taken before TCRalphabeta/CD19-depleted stem cell transplant. This chain joins TRBV27 and TRBJ2-3; 16 nucleotides line up with TRBD2. The CDR3 protein is CASRGTSGGGGTDTQYF. CDR3 nucleotides: TGTGCCAGCAGGGGGACTAGCGGGGGGGGAGGCACAGATACGCAGTATTTT.